The clone carrying this T cell receptor (beta chain) has just a few counts. The data stem from a study of molecular identifiers for immune sequencing clone quantification. CDR3 length equals 16 residues. V shed 6 bases and J 4 bases; nucleotides not matched to a gene: 14. Bulk TCR library preparation followed previously described methods with listed TCR primers. Each CDR3 protein gets one entry after TCRdb re-called the PCR reads with MiXCR. The data hold around 480,000 distinct CDR3 sequences, with under 30% observed a single time. Researchers sorted naive CD8 T cells as cells that were CD8+CD4-CCR7+CD45RA+.

This rearrangement joins TRBV12-3 or TRBV12-4 to TRBJ2-7, with 8 bases lining up with TRBD1. The material sequenced was naive CD8+ T cells from blood, with Jurkat cell RNA spiked in. Described subset: FACS-sorted CD8+CD4-CCR7+CD45RA+ naive T cells. The sequence was obtained from a human donor in good health. Some libraries in this study had Jurkat cell RNA spiked in. The CDR3 is CASRASRDRSAYEQYF. DNA of the CDR3: TGTGCCAGCAGGGCCTCGCGGGACAGGTCGGCGTACGAGCAGTACTTC.